Shown below are 26 T cell receptor beta chains from a single sample sequenced in a study of cytomegalovirus exposure and HLA in healthy donors. The PCR ran on 60 Vbeta and 13 Jbeta primers. Data came from immunoSEQ multiplex PCR; TCRdb stores just in-frame clones and leaves some out. The sample holds 120,000 to 150,000 clones, around 78% seen once. Source material: PBMCs. All receptors derive from a woman aged 40 to 50 in good health and CMV-seropositive.

V is TRBV10-2 and J is TRBJ2-4; 9 nucleotides align to TRBD2. V was clipped by 6 bases and J by 6 bases; unmatched bases: 9. Germline-derived CDR1 and CDR2 are WSHSY and SAAADI. This CDR3 contains 15 residues. CDR3 sequence (DNA): TGCGCCAGCAGCCATCCGCGGGAGGGCTCAAACATTCAGTACTTC. Translated, it gives CASSHPREGSNIQYF.

This clone was counted between two and nine times. This chain connects TRBV7-6 to TRBJ1-1; D not resolved. CDR3 length equals 13 residues. The germline V gene has CDR1 SGHVS and CDR2 FNYEAQ. Trimming shortened V by 4 bases and J by 4 bases, and 10 bases separated the two germline ends. The CDR3 DNA sequence: TGTGCCAGCAGCTCCCCAGGTGGCACTGAAGCTTTCTTT. It translates to CASSSPGGTEAFF.

This clone was observed a few times. V is TRBV18 and J is TRBJ1-5; 7 nucleotides match TRBD1. The CDR3 sequence is 14 residues long. V lost 5 bases, J lost 4 bases, and 5 bases stayed unmatched. Looked up from germline, CDR1 is KGHSH and CDR2 is LQKENI. The DNA of the CDR3 is TGTGCCAGCTCAACCGGGACAGCTAATCAGCCCCAGCATTTT. Translation: CASSTGTANQPQHF.

The chain joins TRBV11-3 to TRBJ2-1; D unclear. Between the trimmed V and J ends, which lost 4 bases and 9 bases, there was a span of 13 bases. Germline CDR1 and CDR2: SGHNT and YENEEA. The CDR3 has 13 residues. The CDR3: CASSYSLSGEQFF. CDR3 coding DNA: TGTGCCAGCAGCTATAGTCTTAGTGGTGAGCAGTTCTTC.

The rearrangement uses TRBV18 and TRBJ2-1; 8 bases agree with TRBD2. Losses at the gene ends were 1 base for V and 7 bases for J; bases not matched to a gene: 3. The CDR3 contains 14 residues. Germline V gene data show CDR1 as KGHSH and CDR2 as LQKENI. The chain's CDR3 is CASSPRREGNEQFF. The DNA of the CDR3 is TGTGCCAGCTCACCACGCCGGGAGGGTAATGAGCAGTTCTTC.

J is TRBJ2-5 and V is TRBV2; 11 positions match TRBD2. Germline loops: CDR1 SNHLY, CDR2 FYNNEI. The CDR3 runs to 15 residues. With V trimmed by 7 bases and J by 5 bases, 9 bases remained unmatched. CDR3 sequence reads: CASMRLAGRFETQYF. CDR3 DNA sequence: TGTGCCAGCATGAGACTAGCGGGAAGGTTCGAGACCCAGTACTTC.

This sequence joins TRBV5-4 and TRBJ1-6; D possibly corresponds to TRBD1 (5 bases). This CDR3 comprises 15 residues. Germline V lookup: CDR1 SGHNT, CDR2 YYREEE (reference sequence). V lost 2 bases, J lost 9 bases, and 15 bases lay in between. Written as DNA, the CDR3 is TGTGCCAGCAGCTTTGATCAGGGATCCTCTTCACCCCTCCACTTT. Translation: CASSFDQGSSSPLHF.

In nucleotides, the CDR3 is TGTGCCAGCAGTGAAACAGCGGCTAACTATGGCTACACCTTC. Protein product: CASSETAANYGYTF. This sequence joins TRBV6-1 and TRBJ1-2; D gene unclear. The V gene lost 2 bases and the J gene lost 0 bases, with 7 bases spanning the gap. The CDR3 is made up of 14 amino acids. The germline V gene has CDR1 MNHNS and CDR2 SASEGT.

The V and J genes are TRBV30 and TRBJ2-7, with 8 bases matching TRBD1. Losses at the gene ends were 0 bases for V and 2 bases for J; bases not matched to a gene: 15. The CDR3 length is 18 residues. Germline CDR1 and CDR2: GTSNPN and SVGIG (reference sequence). Written as DNA, the CDR3 is TGTGCCTGGAGTGTACCTTGGAGGACAGGGCATGGGACCTACGAGCAGTACTTC. This codes for CAWSVPWRTGHGTYEQYF. Full variable domain (remainder filled in from reference TRBV30 and TRBJ2-7): SQTIHQWPATLVQPVGSPLSLECTVEGTSNPNLYWYRQAAGRGLQLLFYSVGIGQISSEVPQNLSASRPQDRQFILSSKKLLLSDSGFYLCAWSVPWRTGHGTYEQYFGPGTRLTVT.

The chain is built from TRBV5-1 and TRBJ2-7, with 14 nucleotides matching TRBD2. The length of the CDR3 is 16 residues. Trimming cost V 0 bases and J 4 bases; bases outside gene matches: 3. Germline loops: CDR1 SGHRS, CDR2 YFSETQ. The CDR3 loop is CASSLGLAGGSYEQYF. CDR3 nucleotide sequence: TGCGCCAGCAGCTTGGGACTAGCGGGAGGGTCGTACGAGCAGTACTTC.

The chain carries TRBV11-3 and TRBJ2-1; TRBD2 agrees at 8 bases. The CDR3 consists of 15 residues. The germline V gene encodes CDR1 SGHNT and CDR2 YENEEA. V shed 5 bases, J shed 0 bases, and the junction held 3 bases outside the gene matches. Here the CDR3 reads CASSPLAGSYNEQFF. In DNA, the CDR3 is TGTGCCAGCAGCCCTCTAGCGGGCTCCTACAATGAGCAGTTCTTC. Variable domain in full (rest from reference TRBV11-3 and TRBJ2-1): EAGVVQSPRYKIIEKKQPVAFWCNPISGHNTLYWYLQNLGQGPELLIRYENEEAVDDSQLPKDRFSAERLKGVDSTLKIQPAELGDSAVYLCASSPLAGSYNEQFFGPGTRLTVL.

The DNA for the CDR3 is TGTGCCAGCAGCTTCGTGACAGGGAGTTTCGGAAACACCATATATTTT. It translates to CASSFVTGSFGNTIYF. The V call is TRBV7-9, the J call TRBJ1-3; 7 positions agree with TRBD1. Losses at the gene ends were 3 bases for V and 4 bases for J; bases not matched to a gene: 9. Germline V gene data show CDR1 as SEHNR and CDR2 as FQNEAQ (reference sequence). There are 16 residues in the CDR3.

The chain carries TRBV6-6 and TRBJ1-1; the D gene is possibly TRBD1 (5 bases). The CDR3 consists of 12 residues. The germline CDR1 and CDR2 sequences are MNHNY and SVGAGI (reference sequence). V was shortened by 11 bases and J by 1 base, with 11 bases between the two germline ends. In DNA, the CDR3 is TGTGCCGGATCAGACAGGAACACTGAAGCTTTCTTT. Residues: CAGSDRNTEAFF.

This clone was detected only once. The CDR3 DNA reads as TGTGCCAGCAGCTTAGGGGGCAGTACCCAGCATTTT. It codes for CASSLGGSTQHF. The chain combines TRBV7-9 with TRBJ1-5, with a weak D call TRBD1 (5 bases). The V gene lost 1 base and the J gene lost 11 bases, with 9 bases spanning the gap. CDR1 SEHNR and CDR2 FQNEAQ come from the germline V gene (reference sequence). The CDR3 runs 12 residues.

The chain couples TRBV27 to TRBJ1-2; no definite D call. The CDR3 consists of 13 residues. V was clipped by 0 bases and J by 8 bases, with 10 bases between them. Per the germline V gene, CDR1 is MNHEY and CDR2 is SMNVEV (reference sequence). The CDR3, as DNA: TGTGCCAGCAGTTTATCCGGGGTTTCGGGCTACACCTTC. It codes for CASSLSGVSGYTF.

A word on this clone: The sample holds other DNA sequences that translate to the same CDR3. V is TRBV2 and J is TRBJ2-3; possible D gene TRBD1, 5 bases. V was pared by 4 bases and J by 0 bases, with 8 bases between. The CDR3 has 14 amino acids. The germline gives CDR1 SNHLY, CDR2 FYNNEI. The chain's CDR3 is CASSVRDSTDTQYF. The CDR3 nucleotides are TGTGCCAGCAGTGTCAGGGATAGCACAGATACGCAGTATTTT.

The chain is built from TRBV2 and TRBJ1-2; weak D call: TRBD1 (5 bases). V shed 2 bases and J shed 5 bases, with 6 bases lying between them. The CDR3 length is 12 residues. CDR1 and CDR2 (germline): SNHLY, FYNNEI. The CDR3 region is CASSERGYGYTF. In DNA form, the CDR3 reads TGTGCCAGCAGTGAAAGGGGTTATGGCTACACCTTC.

V is TRBV7-9 and J is TRBJ2-4; 10 bases are shared with TRBD2. The length of the CDR3 is 19 residues. From germline, CDR1 is SEHNR and CDR2 FQNEAQ (reference sequence). The V gene end was trimmed by 5 bases and the J gene end by 2 bases; junction bases not matched to a gene: 15. CDR3 nucleotide sequence: TGTGCCAGCAGCCCTAGGGGAGCGGGAGGGCCCGGGACCAAAAACATTCAGTACTTC. Translated, it gives CASSPRGAGGPGTKNIQYF.

The chain uses TRBV21-1 and TRBJ2-1; the tabulated D call, TRBD2, remains unverified against the DNA. TRBV21-1 is marked as a pseudogene. The CDR3 is made up of 18 amino acids. CDR3 in DNA: TGTGCCAGCAGCAAAGCGCTTCTCGCGGGGAGCTCCTACAATGAGCAGTTCTTC. Translating gives CASSKALLAGSSYNEQFF.

The CDR3 nucleotides are TGTGCCAGCAGTTCAGGGGGAATAGCAGATACGCAGTATTTT. As protein: CASSSGGIADTQYF. This chain connects TRBV6-6 to TRBJ2-3; the match to TRBD1 covers 7 bases. In germline, CDR1 is MNHNY, CDR2 SVGAGI (reference sequence). This CDR3 has 14 amino acids. The V gene end was trimmed by 4 bases and the J gene end by 4 bases; junction bases not matched to a gene: 5.

This chain's CDR3 is CASSPPGQRETQYF. Written as DNA, the CDR3 is TGTGCCAGCTCACCACCGGGACAGAGGGAGACCCAGTACTTC. The V and J genes are TRBV18 and TRBJ2-5; TRBD1 matches 7 bases. With 0 bases clipped from V and 5 bases from J, the junction kept 3 bases outside the gene matches. This CDR3 has 14 amino acids. Per germline, CDR1 KGHSH and CDR2 LQKENI.

The genes are TRBV29-1 and TRBJ2-7, with D unclear. The CDR3 is 9 amino acids. CDR1 SQVTM and CDR2 ANQGSEA come from the germline V gene. The V end lost 4 bases, the J end lost 5 bases, and 3 bases lay between the germline ends. CDR3 protein: CSVAHEQYF. The CDR3 DNA reads TGCAGCGTTGCTCACGAGCAGTACTTC.

The chain carries TRBV5-4 and TRBJ2-6, with D possibly TRBD2 on 6 matching bases. Trimming pared 4 bases from V and 4 bases from J, leaving 15 bases between. Germline CDR1 is SGHNT and CDR2 is YYREEE (reference sequence). This CDR3 region has 16 residues. The CDR3 spells CASSRSGVGGANVLTF. In nucleotides, the CDR3 is TGTGCCAGCAGCCGCTCGGGAGTGGGCGGGGCCAACGTCCTGACTTTC.

The rearrangement links TRBV7-8 to TRBJ2-7; 12 positions match TRBD2. CDR1 is SGHVS and CDR2 is FQNEAQ in the germline V gene. The V segment lost 5 bases and the J segment 1 base; nucleotides outside the gene matches: 6. The CDR3 length is 16 residues. CDR3 residues: CASSPLTSGSSYEQYF. In nucleotides, the CDR3 is TGTGCCAGCAGCCCACTGACTAGCGGGAGTTCCTACGAGCAGTACTTC.

This clone was observed a handful of times. The V call is TRBV2, the J call TRBJ1-6; 11 positions match TRBD1. The CDR3 sequence is 14 residues long. J was trimmed by 9 bases and V by 7 bases; bases with no gene match: 5. Germline CDR1 is SNHLY and CDR2 is FYNNEI. For the CDR3, the DNA is TGTGCCAGCATTGGGGGACAGGGGGTTTCACCCCTCCACTTT. This sequence encodes CASIGGQGVSPLHF.

The chain carries TRBV10-3 and TRBJ2-5, with 9 positions matching TRBD1. CDR1 and CDR2 (germline): ENHRY, SYGVKD. The CDR3 has 14 amino acids. V lost 4 bases to trimming and J lost 3 bases; unmatched junction nucleotides: 3. As DNA, the CDR3 is TGTGCCATCAGTGCAACAGGGGGCGAAGAGACCCAGTACTTC. This codes for CAISATGGEETQYF.